A selection of T cell receptor beta chains follows, all from one sample in a study of cytomegalovirus exposure and HLA in healthy donors. Assay: immunoSEQ multiplex PCR; the TCRdb copy retains only in-frame clones and omits some. The sample lists some 150,000 clones, around 9.6% occurring once. Sequencing was done on a sample of PBMCs. These receptors came from a male donor in good health and CMV-seronegative. CDR3s include the opening cysteine and the closing phenylalanine or tryptophan. The D gene is left open where the match is weak. Size values are once, few and many counts, or a class for expanded clones, and some rows have none.

CDR3 protein: CASSDRGFFEKLFF
CDR3 DNA: TGTGCCAGCAGTGATCGGGGGTTCTTCGAAAAACTGTTTTTT
D gene: .
J gene: TRBJ1-4
clone size: .
V gene: TRBV2

CDR3 protein: CASNAGGPLRYNEQFF
CDR3 DNA: TGTGCCAGCAACGCGGGAGGGCCCCTACGATACAATGAGCAGTTCTTC
D gene: TRBD2
J gene: TRBJ2-1
clone size: few
V gene: TRBV27

CDR3 protein: CASSRILKPSGSSYEQYF
CDR3 DNA: TGTGCCAGCAGCCGAATTCTTAAACCTAGCGGGAGCTCCTACGAGCAGTACTTC
D gene: TRBD2
J gene: TRBJ2-7
clone size: once
V gene: TRBV7-6

CDR3 protein: CASSPGDRGGSSYEQYF
CDR3 DNA: TGTGCCAGCAGCCCGGGAGACAGGGGCGGCAGCTCCTACGAGCAGTACTTC
D gene: TRBD1
J gene: TRBJ2-7
clone size: few
V gene: TRBV7-9

CDR3 protein: CASSLGPGRNTEAFF
CDR3 DNA: TGTGCCAGCAGTCTTGGGCCCGGCAGGAACACTGAAGCTTTCTTT
D gene: .
J gene: TRBJ1-1
clone size: few
V gene: TRBV28

CDR3 protein: CASSADRVYEQYF
CDR3 DNA: TGTGCCAGCAGTGCCGACAGGGTCTACGAGCAGTACTTC
D gene: TRBD1
J gene: TRBJ2-7
clone size: .
V gene: TRBV28

CDR3 protein: CASSLGWAGNQPQHF
CDR3 DNA: TGTGCCAGCAGCTTAGGCTGGGCGGGGAATCAGCCCCAGCATTTT
D gene: .
J gene: TRBJ1-5
clone size: few
V gene: TRBV7-6

CDR3 protein: CASSPNVPYSSSTDTQYF
CDR3 DNA: TGTGCCAGCAGCCCAAACGTCCCCTACAGTTCTAGCACAGATACGCAGTATTTT
D gene: .
J gene: TRBJ2-3
clone size: few
V gene: TRBV27

CDR3 protein: CASSLMVGGNMNTEAFF
CDR3 DNA: TGCGCCAGCAGCTTGATGGTAGGGGGAAACATGAACACTGAAGCTTTCTTT
D gene: .
J gene: TRBJ1-1
clone size: few
V gene: TRBV4-3

CDR3 protein: CAGRPRGGGDGYTF
CDR3 DNA: TGTGCCGGCAGGCCGAGAGGGGGGGGCGATGGCTACACCTTC
D gene: .
J gene: TRBJ1-2
clone size: .
V gene: TRBV6-1

CDR3 protein: CASSWVAAAYEQYF
CDR3 DNA: TGTGCCAGCAGCTGGGTAGCAGCTGCCTACGAGCAGTACTTC
D gene: .
J gene: TRBJ2-7
clone size: few
V gene: TRBV7-2

CDR3 protein: CASSPRTSGSYEQYF
CDR3 DNA: TGTGCCAGCAGCCCCCGGACTAGCGGGAGCTACGAGCAGTACTTC
D gene: TRBD2
J gene: TRBJ2-7
clone size: .
V gene: TRBV7-9

CDR3 protein: CAISEGGAGLQPQHF
CDR3 DNA: TGTGCCATCAGTGAGGGGGGGGCAGGGCTGCAGCCCCAGCATTTT
D gene: .
J gene: TRBJ1-5
clone size: .
V gene: TRBV10-3

CDR3 protein: CASSRGGTEAFF
CDR3 DNA: TGTGCCAGCAGTAGGGGTGGGACTGAAGCTTTCTTT
D gene: .
J gene: TRBJ1-1
clone size: .
V gene: TRBV6-5

CDR3 protein: CASSLGGSKSEAFF
CDR3 DNA: TGTGCCAGCAGCTTAGGAGGCAGTAAGTCTGAAGCTTTCTTT
D gene: .
J gene: TRBJ1-1
clone size: .
V gene: TRBV7-8

CDR3 protein: CASSRTIDSYGYTF
CDR3 DNA: TGTGCCAGCAGCCGAACTATCGACAGCTATGGCTACACCTTC
D gene: .
J gene: TRBJ1-2
clone size: few
V gene: TRBV7-8

CDR3 protein: CASSLNGGGTEAFF
CDR3 DNA: TGCGCCAGCAGCTTGAACGGGGGAGGCACTGAAGCTTTCTTT
D gene: .
J gene: TRBJ1-1
clone size: .
V gene: TRBV5-1

CDR3 protein: CASSPGGNSPLHF
CDR3 DNA: TGTGCCAGTAGCCCGGGGGGCAATTCACCCCTCCACTTT
D gene: .
J gene: TRBJ1-6
clone size: .
V gene: TRBV19

CDR3 protein: CASSLGRTYQETQYF
CDR3 DNA: TGTGCCAGCAGCTTAGGTCGTACTTACCAAGAGACCCAGTACTTC
D gene: .
J gene: TRBJ2-5
clone size: few
V gene: TRBV7-8

CDR3 protein: CASSLWGWRAEQFF
CDR3 DNA: TGTGCCAGCAGCTTATGGGGGTGGAGGGCTGAGCAGTTCTTC
D gene: .
J gene: TRBJ2-1
clone size: .
V gene: TRBV7-3

CDR3 protein: CASSYTTGGRTEAFF
CDR3 DNA: TGTGCCAGCAGTTATACTACAGGGGGGCGGACTGAAGCTTTCTTT
D gene: TRBD1
J gene: TRBJ1-1
clone size: .
V gene: TRBV6-6

CDR3 protein: CASSPSLDTGELFF
CDR3 DNA: TGTGCCAGCTCACCTTCACTGGACACCGGGGAGCTGTTTTTT
D gene: .
J gene: TRBJ2-2
clone size: few
V gene: TRBV18

CDR3 protein: CASSSTHDRAHEQYF
CDR3 DNA: TGCGCCAGCAGCTCCACCCATGACAGGGCCCACGAGCAGTACTTC
D gene: TRBD1
J gene: TRBJ2-7
clone size: few
V gene: TRBV5-1

CDR3 protein: CAWMGATNEKLFF
CDR3 DNA: TGTGCCTGGATGGGAGCAACTAATGAAAAACTGTTTTTT
D gene: .
J gene: TRBJ1-4
clone size: few
V gene: TRBV30

CDR3 protein: CASSLTPRQGKDTEAFF
CDR3 DNA: TGTGCCAGCAGCTTAACCCCACGACAGGGAAAGGACACTGAAGCTTTCTTT
D gene: TRBD1
J gene: TRBJ1-1
clone size: .
V gene: TRBV7-3

CDR3 protein: CASSRGSGNTIYF
CDR3 DNA: TGTGCCTCCTCCAGGGGCTCTGGAAACACCATATATTTT
D gene: .
J gene: TRBJ1-3
clone size: .
V gene: TRBV2

CDR3 protein: CASSVEARVRHEQYF
CDR3 DNA: TGTGCCAGCAGCGTAGAGGCCAGGGTGAGACACGAGCAGTACTTC
D gene: .
J gene: TRBJ2-7
clone size: .
V gene: TRBV9

CDR3 protein: CSVRPGQGVNEQYF
CDR3 DNA: TGCAGCGTAAGACCGGGACAGGGGGTCAACGAGCAGTACTTC
D gene: TRBD1
J gene: TRBJ2-7
clone size: .
V gene: TRBV29-1

CDR3 protein: CASKRVSGANVLTF
CDR3 DNA: TGTGCCAGCAAAAGAGTCTCTGGGGCCAACGTCCTGACTTTC
D gene: .
J gene: TRBJ2-6
clone size: .
V gene: TRBV2

CDR3 protein: CSVMLTGWRLDEQFF
CDR3 DNA: TGCAGCGTGATGTTGACAGGTTGGAGGTTGGATGAGCAGTTCTTC
D gene: .
J gene: TRBJ2-1
clone size: .
V gene: TRBV29-1

CDR3 protein: CASSPLPGTGNEKLFF
CDR3 DNA: TGCGCCAGCAGCCCCCTACCCGGGACAGGGAATGAAAAACTGTTTTTT
D gene: TRBD1
J gene: TRBJ1-4
clone size: few
V gene: TRBV5-1

CDR3 protein: CASSSSGGAYNEQFF
CDR3 DNA: TGTGCCAGCAGCTCAAGCGGGGGAGCTTACAATGAGCAGTTCTTC
D gene: TRBD2
J gene: TRBJ2-1
clone size: .
V gene: TRBV7-9

CDR3 protein: CAWSPRVPARTDTQYF
CDR3 DNA: TGTGCCTGGAGCCCCCGGGTACCCGCAAGGACAGATACGCAGTATTTT
D gene: .
J gene: TRBJ2-3
clone size: .
V gene: TRBV30

CDR3 protein: CASSLWTGTNYGYTF
CDR3 DNA: TGTGCCAGCAGCTTGTGGACAGGAACTAACTATGGCTACACCTTC
D gene: TRBD1
J gene: TRBJ1-2
clone size: few
V gene: TRBV5-4

CDR3 protein: CSVARGGQGTGELFF
CDR3 DNA: TGCAGCGTAGCCCGTGGGGGACAGGGCACCGGGGAGCTGTTTTTT
D gene: TRBD1
J gene: TRBJ2-2
clone size: .
V gene: TRBV29-1

CDR3 protein: CASSTSKGLAGGTDTQYF
CDR3 DNA: TGTGCCAGCAGCACCTCTAAAGGGCTAGCGGGGGGCACAGATACGCAGTATTTT
D gene: TRBD2
J gene: TRBJ2-3
clone size: .
V gene: TRBV5-4

CDR3 protein: CSVRIQGPTYEQYF
CDR3 DNA: TGCAGCGTTAGAATCCAGGGGCCAACCTACGAGCAGTACTTC
D gene: .
J gene: TRBJ2-7
clone size: few
V gene: TRBV29-1

CDR3 protein: CASSRGTNYGCTF
CDR3 DNA: .
D gene: .
J gene: TRBJ1-2
clone size: .
V gene: TRBV6-5

CDR3 protein: CASRQQVNTEAFF
CDR3 DNA: TGTGCCAGCAGGCAACAAGTGAACACTGAAGCTTTCTTT
D gene: .
J gene: TRBJ1-1
clone size: .
V gene: TRBV2

CDR3 protein: CASTDRGRSNQPQHF
CDR3 DNA: TGTGCCAGCACCGATAGGGGTAGAAGCAATCAGCCCCAGCATTTT
D gene: .
J gene: TRBJ1-5
clone size: .
V gene: TRBV28

CDR3 protein: CASSIPTGGNQPQHF
CDR3 DNA: TGTGCCAGTAGTATTCCGACAGGGGGCAATCAGCCCCAGCATTTT
D gene: TRBD1
J gene: TRBJ1-5
clone size: few
V gene: TRBV19

CDR3 protein: CASSSWTENTEAFF
CDR3 DNA: TGTGCCAGCAGCTCTTGGACAGAGAACACTGAAGCTTTCTTT
D gene: .
J gene: TRBJ1-1
clone size: .
V gene: TRBV7-9

CDR3 protein: CASSWMRDRGAEAFF
CDR3 DNA: TGTGCCAGCAGTTGGATGAGGGACAGGGGTGCTGAAGCTTTCTTT
D gene: TRBD1
J gene: TRBJ1-1
clone size: few
V gene: TRBV6-5

CDR3 protein: CAWSGGGYEQYF
CDR3 DNA: TGTGCCTGGAGTGGAGGGGGCTACGAGCAGTACTTC
D gene: .
J gene: TRBJ2-7
clone size: few
V gene: TRBV30

CDR3 protein: CASSHLGTSGKETQYF
CDR3 DNA: TGTGCCAGCAGCCACCTCGGGACTAGCGGCAAAGAGACCCAGTACTTC
D gene: TRBD2
J gene: TRBJ2-5
clone size: few
V gene: TRBV4-2

CDR3 protein: CASSQDGGINYGYTF
CDR3 DNA: TGTGCCAGCAGCCAAGATGGGGGGATTAACTATGGCTACACCTTC
D gene: .
J gene: TRBJ1-2
clone size: few
V gene: TRBV4-2

CDR3 protein: CASSGQGNQPQHF
CDR3 DNA: TGTGCCAGCAGTGGACAGGGCAATCAGCCCCAGCATTTT
D gene: .
J gene: TRBJ1-5
clone size: .
V gene: TRBV2

CDR3 protein: CASTIRGTEAFF
CDR3 DNA: TGTGCCAGCACTATTAGAGGCACTGAAGCTTTCTTT
D gene: .
J gene: TRBJ1-1
clone size: .
V gene: TRBV28

CDR3 protein: CASSAGTPGQGAGDEQFF
CDR3 DNA: TGTGCCAGCAGTGCGGGGACTCCGGGACAGGGGGCTGGAGATGAGCAGTTCTTC
D gene: TRBD1
J gene: TRBJ2-1
clone size: few
V gene: TRBV6-1

CDR3 protein: CASSFPSDGADTQYF
CDR3 DNA: TGTGCCAGCAGTTTCCCCTCGGACGGGGCAGATACGCAGTATTTT
D gene: .
J gene: TRBJ2-3
clone size: few
V gene: TRBV28

CDR3 protein: CASNLLDRVGQPQHF
CDR3 DNA: TGTGCCAGCAACCTATTGGACAGGGTAGGTCAGCCCCAGCATTTT
D gene: TRBD1
J gene: TRBJ1-5
clone size: .
V gene: TRBV6-1

CDR3 protein: CSVELAGGQETQYF
CDR3 DNA: TGCAGCGTTGAACTAGCGGGGGGGCAAGAGACCCAGTACTTC
D gene: TRBD2
J gene: TRBJ2-5
clone size: few
V gene: TRBV29-1

CDR3 protein: CASGRGPEAFF
CDR3 DNA: TGTGCCAGCGGCAGGGGGCCTGAAGCTTTCTTT
D gene: TRBD1
J gene: TRBJ1-1
clone size: few
V gene: TRBV7-9

CDR3 protein: CSVREGAQPQHF
CDR3 DNA: TGCAGCGTACGAGAGGGGGCTCAGCCCCAGCATTTT
D gene: TRBD1
J gene: TRBJ1-5
clone size: few
V gene: TRBV29-1

CDR3 protein: CASSATSGSSYNEQFF
CDR3 DNA: TGTGCCAGCAGCGCGACCAGCGGGAGCTCCTACAATGAGCAGTTCTTC
D gene: TRBD2
J gene: TRBJ2-1
clone size: .
V gene: TRBV9